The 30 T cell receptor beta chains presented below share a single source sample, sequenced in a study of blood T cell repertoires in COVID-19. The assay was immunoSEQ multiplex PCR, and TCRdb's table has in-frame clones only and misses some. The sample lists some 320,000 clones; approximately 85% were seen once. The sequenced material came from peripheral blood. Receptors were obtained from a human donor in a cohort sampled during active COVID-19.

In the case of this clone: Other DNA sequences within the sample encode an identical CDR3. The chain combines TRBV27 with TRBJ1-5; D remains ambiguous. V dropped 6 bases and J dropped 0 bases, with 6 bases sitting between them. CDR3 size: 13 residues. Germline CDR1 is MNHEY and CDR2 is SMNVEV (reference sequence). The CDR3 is CASRTYSNQPQHF. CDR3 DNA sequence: TGTGCCAGCAGAACCTATAGCAATCAGCCCCAGCATTTT.

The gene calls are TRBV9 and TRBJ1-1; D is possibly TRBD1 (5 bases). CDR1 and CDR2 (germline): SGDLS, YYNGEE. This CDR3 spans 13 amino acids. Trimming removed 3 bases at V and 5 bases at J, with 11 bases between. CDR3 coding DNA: TGTGCCAGCAGCGAGGACGGGGGGACTGAAGCTTTCTTT. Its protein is CASSEDGGTEAFF.

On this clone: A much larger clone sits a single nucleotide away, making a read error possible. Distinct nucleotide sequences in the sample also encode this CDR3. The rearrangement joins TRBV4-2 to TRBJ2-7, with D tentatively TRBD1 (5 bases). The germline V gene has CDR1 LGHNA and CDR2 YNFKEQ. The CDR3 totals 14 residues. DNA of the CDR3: TGTGCCAGCAGCCAGGGGCAGGGCACCTACGAGCAGTATTTC. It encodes CASSQGQGTYEQYF.

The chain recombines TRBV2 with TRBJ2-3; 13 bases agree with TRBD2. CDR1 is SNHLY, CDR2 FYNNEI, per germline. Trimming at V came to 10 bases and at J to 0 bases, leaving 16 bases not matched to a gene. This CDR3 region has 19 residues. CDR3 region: CATRTGLAGRISSTDTQYF. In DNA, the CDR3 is TGTGCCACCAGGACGGGACTAGCGGGGCGTATCTCTAGCACAGATACGCAGTATTTT.

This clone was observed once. CDR3 sequence (DNA): TGCAGCGTACACAGGAACACTGAAGCTTTCTTT. It is translated as CSVHRNTEAFF. The rearrangement joins TRBV29-1 to TRBJ1-1; D call uncertain. V was trimmed by 6 bases and J by 1 base, leaving 6 bases between them. The CDR3 sequence is 11 residues long. Looked up from germline, CDR1 is SQVTM and CDR2 is ANQGSEA.

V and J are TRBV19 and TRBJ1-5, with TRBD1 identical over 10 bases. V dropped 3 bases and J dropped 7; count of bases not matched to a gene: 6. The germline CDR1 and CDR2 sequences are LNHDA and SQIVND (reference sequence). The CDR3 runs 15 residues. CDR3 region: CASSIRDRGWQPQHF. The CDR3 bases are TGTGCCAGTAGTATCCGGGACAGGGGTTGGCAGCCCCAGCATTTT.

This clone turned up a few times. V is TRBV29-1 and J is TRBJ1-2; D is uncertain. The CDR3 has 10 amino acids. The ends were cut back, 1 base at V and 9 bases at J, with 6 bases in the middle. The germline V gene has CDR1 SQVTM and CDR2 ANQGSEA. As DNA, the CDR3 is TGCAGCGTTGAAGCGAGGAGCTACACCTTC. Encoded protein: CSVEARSYTF.

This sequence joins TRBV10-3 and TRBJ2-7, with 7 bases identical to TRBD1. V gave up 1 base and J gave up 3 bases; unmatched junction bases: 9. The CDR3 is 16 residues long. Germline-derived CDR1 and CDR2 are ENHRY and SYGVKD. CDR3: CAISEYPGTVLYEQYF. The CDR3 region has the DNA TGTGCCATCAGTGAGTACCCCGGGACAGTCCTCTACGAGCAGTACTTC.

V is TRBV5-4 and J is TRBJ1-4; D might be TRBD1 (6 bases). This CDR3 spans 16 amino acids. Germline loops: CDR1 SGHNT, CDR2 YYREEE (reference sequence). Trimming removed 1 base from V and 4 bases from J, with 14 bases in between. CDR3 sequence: CASSLMEFRGNEKLFF. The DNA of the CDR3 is TGTGCCAGCAGCTTGATGGAATTCAGGGGTAATGAAAAACTGTTTTTT.

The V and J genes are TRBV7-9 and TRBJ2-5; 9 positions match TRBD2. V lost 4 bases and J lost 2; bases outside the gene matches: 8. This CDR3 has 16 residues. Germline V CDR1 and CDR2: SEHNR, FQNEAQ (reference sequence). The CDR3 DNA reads TGTGCCAGCAGCTCCTTCTTAGCGGGGGCACAAGAGACCCAGTACTTC. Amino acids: CASSSFLAGAQETQYF.

The CDR3 reads CASSRGGNYEQYF. The CDR3 DNA reads TGTGCCAGCAGCAGGGGGGGAAACTACGAGCAGTACTTC. The chain has TRBV21-1 and TRBJ2-7; TRBD2 reflects the table's D call only, with no check against the DNA. TRBV21-1 counts as a pseudogene. The CDR3 totals 13 residues.

CDR3 region: CASSAPSDRQWKAFF. The CDR3 nucleotides are TGTGCCAGCAGCGCCCCTTCGGACAGACAATGGAAAGCTTTCTTT. The rearrangement links TRBV9 to TRBJ1-1; D might be TRBD1 (6 bases). V was shortened by 3 bases and J by 9 bases, with 21 bases between the two germline ends. CDR1 SGDLS and CDR2 YYNGEE come from the germline V gene. The CDR3 has 15 residues. The full variable domain, completed using reference TRBV9 and TRBJ1-1, is DSGVTQTPKHLITATGQRVTLRCSPRSGDLSVYWYQQSLDQGLQFLIQYYNGEERAKGNILERFSAQQFPDLHSELNLSSLELGDSALYFCASSAPSDRQWKAFFGQGTRLTVV.

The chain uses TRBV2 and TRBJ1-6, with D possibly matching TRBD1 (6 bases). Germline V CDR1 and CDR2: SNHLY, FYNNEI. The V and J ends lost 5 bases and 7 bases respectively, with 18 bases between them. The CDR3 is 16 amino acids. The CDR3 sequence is CASSPRGGGNNSPLHF. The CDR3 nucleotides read TGTGCCAGCAGTCCTAGGGGGGGAGGGAACAATTCACCCCTCCACTTT.

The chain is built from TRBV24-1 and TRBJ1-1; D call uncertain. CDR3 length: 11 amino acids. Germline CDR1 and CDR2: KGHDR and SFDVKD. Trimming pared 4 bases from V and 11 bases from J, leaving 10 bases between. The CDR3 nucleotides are TGTGCCACCAGTGAGAGTGGGAGGGCTTTCTTT. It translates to CATSESGRAFF.

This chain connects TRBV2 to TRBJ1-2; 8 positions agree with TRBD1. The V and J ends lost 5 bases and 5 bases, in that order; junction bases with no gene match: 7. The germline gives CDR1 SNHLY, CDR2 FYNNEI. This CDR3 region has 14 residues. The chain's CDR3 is CASSTGGVGYGYTF. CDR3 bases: TGTGCCAGCAGTACAGGGGGTGTTGGGTATGGCTACACCTTC.

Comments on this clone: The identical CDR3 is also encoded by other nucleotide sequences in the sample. CDR3 in DNA: TGCGCCAGCAGCAAGGACAACTACGAGCAGTACTTC. It translates to CASSKDNYEQYF. The V and J genes are TRBV5-1 and TRBJ2-7; a possible D gene is TRBD1 (5 bases). The CDR3 covers 12 residues. Trimming shortened V by 4 bases and J by 3 bases, and 8 bases separated the two germline ends. CDR1 and CDR2 (germline): SGHRS, YFSETQ.

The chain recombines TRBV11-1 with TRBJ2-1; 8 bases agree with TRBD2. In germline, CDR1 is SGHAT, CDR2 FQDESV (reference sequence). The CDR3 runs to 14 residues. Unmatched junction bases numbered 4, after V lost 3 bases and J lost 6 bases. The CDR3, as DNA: TGTGCCAGCAGCTTCGGGACTAGAACCAATGAGCAGTTCTTC. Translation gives CASSFGTRTNEQFF.

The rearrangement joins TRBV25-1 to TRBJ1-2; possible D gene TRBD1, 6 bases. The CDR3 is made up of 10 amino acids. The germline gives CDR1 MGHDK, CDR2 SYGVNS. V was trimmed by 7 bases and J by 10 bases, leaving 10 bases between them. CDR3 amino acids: CASKQGSYTF. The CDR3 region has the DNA TGTGCCAGCAAGCAGGGGTCCTACACCTTC.

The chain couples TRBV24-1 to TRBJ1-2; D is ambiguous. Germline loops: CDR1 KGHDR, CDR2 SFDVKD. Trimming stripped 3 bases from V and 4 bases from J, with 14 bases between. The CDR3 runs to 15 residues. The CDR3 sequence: CATSDPEATTYGYTF. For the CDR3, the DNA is TGTGCCACCAGTGATCCCGAGGCAACTACCTATGGCTACACCTTC.

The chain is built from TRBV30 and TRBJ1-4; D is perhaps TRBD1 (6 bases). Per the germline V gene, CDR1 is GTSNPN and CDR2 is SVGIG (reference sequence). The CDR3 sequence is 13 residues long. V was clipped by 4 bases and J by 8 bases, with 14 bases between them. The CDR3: CAWMGGAGEKLFF. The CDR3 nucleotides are TGTGCCTGGATGGGGGGGGCTGGGGAAAAACTGTTTTTT. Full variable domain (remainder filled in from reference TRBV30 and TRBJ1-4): SQTIHQWPATLVQPVGSPLSLECTVEGTSNPNLYWYRQAAGRGLQLLFYSVGIGQISSEVPQNLSASRPQDRQFILSSKKLLLSDSGFYLCAWMGGAGEKLFFGSGTQLSVL.

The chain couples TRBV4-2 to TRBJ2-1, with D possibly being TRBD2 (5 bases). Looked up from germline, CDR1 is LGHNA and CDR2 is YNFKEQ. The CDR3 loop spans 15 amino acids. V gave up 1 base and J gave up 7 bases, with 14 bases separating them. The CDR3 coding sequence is TGTGCCAGCAGCCAAGTAAGTCCTAGCCTTAATGAGCAGTTCTTC. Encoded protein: CASSQVSPSLNEQFF.

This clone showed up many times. CDR3 region: CSVGGDSYGYTF. DNA for the CDR3: TGCAGCGTTGGGGGGGACTCCTATGGCTACACCTTC. The chain carries TRBV29-1 and TRBJ1-2, with D possibly being TRBD1 (5 bases). Trimming stripped 4 bases from V and 4 bases from J, with 10 bases between. There are 12 residues in the CDR3. Germline V gene lookup returns CDR1 SQVTM and CDR2 ANQGSEA.

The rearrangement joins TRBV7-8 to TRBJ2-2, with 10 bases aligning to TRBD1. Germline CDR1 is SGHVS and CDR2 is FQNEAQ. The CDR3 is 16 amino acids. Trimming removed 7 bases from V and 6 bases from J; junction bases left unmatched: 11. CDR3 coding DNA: TGTGCCAGCACCGGGACAGGGGAGACGCGGGCCGGGGAGCTGTTTTTT. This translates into CASTGTGETRAGELFF.

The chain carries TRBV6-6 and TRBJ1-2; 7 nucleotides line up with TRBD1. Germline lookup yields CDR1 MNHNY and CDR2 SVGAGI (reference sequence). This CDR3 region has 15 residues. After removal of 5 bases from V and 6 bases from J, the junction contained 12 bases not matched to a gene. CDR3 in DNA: TGTGCCAGCAGTCCCAGAATAGCCGGGACAGATGGCTACACCTTC. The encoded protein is CASSPRIAGTDGYTF.

CDR3 in amino acids: CATSVPGLADTQYF. In DNA, the CDR3 is TGTGCCACCAGTGTCCCCGGACTAGCAGATACGCAGTATTTT. V is TRBV24-1 and J is TRBJ2-3; 7 nucleotides align to TRBD2. CDR1 and CDR2 from the germline V gene are KGHDR and SFDVKD. V dropped 5 bases and J dropped 4; count of bases not matched to a gene: 5. The CDR3 sequence is 14 residues long.

The CDR3 region has the DNA TGTGCCAGCAGCTTGGGGCGGAACACTGAAGCTTTCTTT. This translates into CASSLGRNTEAFF. The J gene is TRBJ1-1, the V gene TRBV7-9; TRBD1 might be the D (5 bases). The length of the CDR3 is 13 residues. With 3 bases removed from V and 1 base from J, the gap between germline ends came to 6 bases. Germline V gene data show CDR1 as SEHNR and CDR2 as FQNEAQ (reference sequence).

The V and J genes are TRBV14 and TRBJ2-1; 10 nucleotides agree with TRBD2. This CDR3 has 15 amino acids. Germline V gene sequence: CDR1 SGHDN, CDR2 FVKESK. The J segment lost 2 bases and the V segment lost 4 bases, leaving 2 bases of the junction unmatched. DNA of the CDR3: TGTGCCAGCAGCCTCCTAGCGGGGGCCTACAATGAGCAGTTCTTC. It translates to CASSLLAGAYNEQFF.

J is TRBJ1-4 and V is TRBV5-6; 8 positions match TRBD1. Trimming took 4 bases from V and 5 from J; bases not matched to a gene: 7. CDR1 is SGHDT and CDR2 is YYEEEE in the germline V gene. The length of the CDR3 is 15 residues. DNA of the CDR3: TGTGCCAGCAGCCCGGGGACAGGAGGGAATGAAAAACTGTTTTTT. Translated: CASSPGTGGNEKLFF. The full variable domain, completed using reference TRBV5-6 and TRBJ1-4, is DAGVTQSPTHLIKTRGQQVTLRCSPKSGHDTVSWYQQALGQGPQFIFQYYEEEERQRGNFPDRFSGHQFPNYSSELNVNALLLGDSALYLCASSPGTGGNEKLFFGSGTQLSVL.

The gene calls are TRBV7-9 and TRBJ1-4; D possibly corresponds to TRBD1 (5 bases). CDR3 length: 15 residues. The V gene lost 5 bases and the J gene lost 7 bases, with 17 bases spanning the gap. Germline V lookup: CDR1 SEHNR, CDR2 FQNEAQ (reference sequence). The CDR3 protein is CASSALAGVSEKLFF. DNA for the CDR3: TGTGCCAGCAGCGCCTTGGCGGGGGTTTCTGAAAAACTGTTTTTT.

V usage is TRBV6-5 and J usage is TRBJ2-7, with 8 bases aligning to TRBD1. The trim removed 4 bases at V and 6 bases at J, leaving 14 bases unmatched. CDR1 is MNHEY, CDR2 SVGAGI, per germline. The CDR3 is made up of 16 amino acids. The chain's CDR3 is CASSFDPDRGVLEQYF. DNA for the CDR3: TGTGCCAGCAGTTTCGACCCCGACAGGGGTGTTCTCGAGCAGTACTTC.